This is a list of T cell receptor beta chains from one sample in a study of shared clonotypes between healthy human individuals. Sequencing used immunoSEQ multiplex PCR; TCRdb keeps in-frame clones, though not all of them. There are about 2.3 million clones in the sample; 92% occur only once, and around 0.38% lies in the top ten. Source material: naive CD4+ T cells from PBMCs. Receptors originate from a man younger than 35 in good health. Some clones in this sample may be carry-over from other donors' samples. CDR3s include the opening cysteine and the closing phenylalanine or tryptophan. The D gene is left open where the match is weak. Expanded clones get a size class; other rows say once, few or many, or leave the size out.

d_gene | j_gene | v_gene | abundance | CDR3aa | CDR3nt
TRBD2 | TRBJ2-1 | TRBV28 | . | CASSPLLAGPHEQFF | TGTGCCAGCAGTCCGCTTCTAGCGGGACCCCATGAGCAGTTCTTC
. | TRBJ1-4 | TRBV5-1 | once | CASSPRAGPGEKLFF | TGCGCCAGCAGCCCGAGGGCAGGGCCTGGTGAAAAACTGTTTTTT
TRBD2 | TRBJ2-5 | TRBV7-2 | . | CASSLWSGKEETQYF | TGTGCCAGCAGCTTATGGAGCGGGAAGGAAGAGACCCAGTACTTC
. | TRBJ2-3 | TRBV5-1 | once | CATTAGMSSTDTQYF | TGCGCCACCACCGCGGGGATGTCCTCCACAGATACGCAGTATTTT
TRBD1 | TRBJ1-1 | TRBV29-1 | . | CSVWGQGAPEAFF | TGCAGCGTTTGGGGACAGGGGGCCCCTGAAGCTTTCTTT
TRBD1 | TRBJ2-1 | TRBV4-1 | once | CASSPYSGTGGVLDEHEQFF | TGCGCCAGCAGCCCTTACTCCGGGACAGGGGGCGTGCTGGATGAACACGAGCAGTTCTTC
TRBD2 | TRBJ2-1 | TRBV13 | . | CASSLGFGTSGRPNEQFF | TGTGCCAGCAGCTTAGGGTTTGGGACTAGCGGGAGGCCGAATGAGCAGTTCTTC
. | TRBJ2-3 | TRBV2 | . | CATGGLLSTDTQYF | TGTGCCACCGGGGGACTTCTTAGCACAGATACGCAGTATTTT
. | TRBJ1-4 | TRBV6-1 | . | CASSNTGNEKLFF | TGTGCCAGCAGTAATACTGGCAATGAAAAACTGTTTTTT
TRBD2 | TRBJ2-1 | TRBV2 | . | CASSATREGEQFF | TGTGCCAGCAGTGCGACCCGGGAGGGTGAGCAGTTCTTC
. | TRBJ1-5 | TRBV15 | . | CATSRDYSGSNQPQHF | TGTGCCACCAGCAGAGATTATAGTGGAAGCAATCAGCCCCAGCATTTT
TRBD2 | TRBJ2-3 | TRBV11-2 | . | CASSSRRGVSSQYF | TGTGCCAGCAGCTCCAGGCGGGGGGTGTCGTCGCAGTATTTT
. | TRBJ2-2 | TRBV9 | . | CASSQTGELFF | TGTGCCAGCAGTCAAACCGGGGAGCTGTTTTTT
. | TRBJ2-1 | TRBV11-2 | . | CASSLGGSYNEQFF | TGTGCCAGCAGCTTGGGCGGGTCGTACAATGAGCAGTTCTTC
TRBD1 | TRBJ1-1 | TRBV18 | . | CASSPGDRGPSSTEAFF | TGTGCCAGCTCACCAGGGGACAGGGGGCCGAGTAGCACTGAAGCTTTCTTT
. | TRBJ1-5 | TRBV7-2 | . | CASSLESGHQPQHF | TGTGCCAGCAGCTTAGAGTCGGGCCATCAGCCCCAGCATTTT
TRBD2 | TRBJ2-1 | TRBV10-1 | . | CASSGGTTVQTQFF | TGCGCCAGCAGCGGGGGGACTACGGTCCAGACGCAGTTCTTC
. | TRBJ2-3 | TRBV4-1 | . | CASSQRPATGTDTQYF | TGCGCCAGCAGCCAAAGACCAGCCACAGGCACAGATACGCAGTATTTT
. | TRBJ2-7 | TRBV6-6 | . | CASISRQATSYEQYF | TGTGCCAGCATTAGCCGACAGGCCACCTCCTACGAGCAGTACTTC
TRBD1 | TRBJ2-7 | TRBV27 | once | CASGRDRPYEQYF | TGTGCCAGTGGCCGGGACAGACCCTACGAGCAGTACTTC
. | TRBJ1-1 | TRBV7-3 | few | CASSPQGGGTEAFF | TGTGCCAGCAGCCCGCAGGGAGGGGGCACTGAAGCTTTCTTT
TRBD2 | TRBJ2-7 | TRBV28 | . | CASSVAGATAYEQYF | TGTGCCAGCAGTGTGGCGGGAGCAACGGCCTACGAGCAGTACTTC
. | TRBJ2-7 | TRBV7-3 | once | CASSLDPGAPRNEQYF | TGTGCCAGCAGCTTAGATCCGGGGGCTCCCCGGAACGAGCAGTACTTC
. | TRBJ2-1 | TRBV6-1 | . | CASSDGGRPSSYNEQFF | TGTGCCAGCAGTGATGGGGGGCGCCCGAGCTCCTACAATGAGCAGTTCTTC
TRBD1 | TRBJ1-2 | TRBV5-1 | . | CASSSQGENGYTF | TGCGCCAGCAGCTCCCAGGGGGAAAATGGCTACACCTTC
. | TRBJ2-2 | TRBV28 | . | CASSLSTGELFF | TGTGCCAGCAGTTTGTCCACCGGGGAGCTGTTTTTT
. | TRBJ1-3 | TRBV6-1 | . | CASSPRVAEGNTIYF | TGTGCCAGCAGTCCCCGAGTGGCAGAGGGAAACACCATATATTTT
TRBD2 | TRBJ2-5 | TRBV28 | . | CASSHMRGGETQYF | TGTGCCAGCAGTCACATGAGGGGAGGGGAGACCCAGTACTTC
TRBD2 | TRBJ2-1 | TRBV10-3 | . | CAISEGLAGVINEQFF | TGTGCCATCAGTGAGGGACTAGCGGGAGTAATTAATGAGCAGTTCTTC
TRBD1 | TRBJ2-2 | TRBV2 | . | CASSEKDRVWTTGELFF | TGTGCCAGCAGTGAAAAAGACAGGGTATGGACCACCGGGGAGCTGTTTTTT
. | TRBJ1-1 | TRBV4-1 | few | CASSQVGVPGEAFF | TGCGCCAGCAGCCAAGTTGGAGTACCCGGGGAAGCTTTCTTT
TRBD1 | TRBJ2-3 | TRBV7-3 | . | CASSQGQGGTDTQYF | TGTGCCAGCAGCCAGGGACAGGGAGGCACAGATACGCAGTATTTT
TRBD1 | TRBJ2-7 | TRBV15 | . | CATSRARGPLGREQYF | TGTGCCACCAGCAGAGCAAGGGGGCCACTCGGGCGCGAGCAGTACTTC
. | TRBJ1-2 | TRBV5-5 | once | CASSRSDLSGTF | TGTGCCAGCAGCCGAAGCGATCTCAGTGGCACCTTC
. | TRBJ1-4 | TRBV28 | . | CASRRPDRLGEKLFF | TGTGCCAGCAGACGCCCGGACAGACTCGGTGAAAAACTGTTTTTT
TRBD1 | TRBJ2-5 | TRBV29-1 | . | CSGGQGIRETQYF | TGCAGCGGGGGACAGGGGATCCGGGAGACCCAGTACTTC
TRBD2 | TRBJ2-7 | TRBV7-3 | . | CASSPSGDSYEQYF | TGTGCCAGCAGTCCTAGCGGGGACTCCTACGAGCAGTACTTC
TRBD1 | TRBJ2-2 | TRBV9 | . | CASSSLRDSLGGELFF | TGTGCCAGCAGCTCTCTCCGGGACAGTTTAGGGGGGGAGCTGTTTTTT
TRBD2 | TRBJ2-7 | TRBV27 | . | CASRPLRGGRANYPYEQYF | TGTGCCAGCAGGCCCCTACGTGGCGGGAGGGCAAATTATCCCTACGAGCAGTACTTC
. | TRBJ1-3 | TRBV2 | . | CASSEFVTRGNTIYF | TGTGCCAGCAGTGAATTCGTGACAAGGGGAAACACCATATATTTT